This T cell receptor (beta chain) appears in the sequencing data of a study of T cells in Graves' hyperthyroidism and ophthalmopathy. TCR beta CDR3 regions were amplified from RNA transcripts. The study used the HTBI primer set for a first-round RT-PCR of the TCR CDR3. TCRdb recomputed calls from the multiplex PCR reads with MiXCR, one row per CDR3 protein. This sample has roughly 380,000 distinct CDR3 sequences, with roughly 15% found just once. This receptor was obtained from a woman in her late teens or twenties with Graves' hyperthyroidism. Sequenced material: blood.

The CDR3 protein is CAWEQGTKNIQYF. As DNA, the CDR3 is TGTGCCTGGGAACAGGGGACCAAAAACATTCAGTACTTC. The J gene is TRBJ2-4, the V gene TRBV30; 7 nucleotides line up with TRBD1. The V gene's germline CDR1 is GTSNPN and CDR2 SVGIG (reference sequence). The CDR3 loop spans 13 amino acids. The trim removed 5 bases at V and 2 bases at J, leaving 3 bases unmatched. Based on the CDR3 plus reference TRBV30 and TRBJ2-4, the full variable domain is SQTIHQWPATLVQPVGSPLSLECTVEGTSNPNLYWYRQAAGRGLQLLFYSVGIGQISSEVPQNLSASRPQDRQFILSSKKLLLSDSGFYLCAWEQGTKNIQYFGAGTRLSVL.